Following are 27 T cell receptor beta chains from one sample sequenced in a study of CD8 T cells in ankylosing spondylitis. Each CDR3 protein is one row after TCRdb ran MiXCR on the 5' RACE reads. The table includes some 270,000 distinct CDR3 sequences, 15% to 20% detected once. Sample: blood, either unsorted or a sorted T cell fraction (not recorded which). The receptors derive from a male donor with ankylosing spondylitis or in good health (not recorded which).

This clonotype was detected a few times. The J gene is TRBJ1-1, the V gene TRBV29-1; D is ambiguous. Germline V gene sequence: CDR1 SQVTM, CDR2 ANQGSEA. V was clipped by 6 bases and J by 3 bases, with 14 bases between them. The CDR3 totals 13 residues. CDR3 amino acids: CSVHLELHTEAFF. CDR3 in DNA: TGCAGCGTCCATCTCGAGCTACACACTGAAGCTTTCTTT.

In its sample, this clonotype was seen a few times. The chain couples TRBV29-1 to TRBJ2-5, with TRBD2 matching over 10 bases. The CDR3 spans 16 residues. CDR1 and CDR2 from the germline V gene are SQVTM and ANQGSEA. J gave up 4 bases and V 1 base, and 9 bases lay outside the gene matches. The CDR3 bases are TGCAGCGTTGAAGGGGGGCTAGCGGGAGTTGTAGAGACCCAGTACTTC. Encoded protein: CSVEGGLAGVVETQYF.

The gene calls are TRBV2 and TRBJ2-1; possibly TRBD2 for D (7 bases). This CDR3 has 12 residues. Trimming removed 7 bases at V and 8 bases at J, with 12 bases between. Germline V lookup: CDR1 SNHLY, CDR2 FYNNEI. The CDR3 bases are TGTGCCAGCATCTCGGGGGGCCATGAGCAGTTCTTC. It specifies CASISGGHEQFF.

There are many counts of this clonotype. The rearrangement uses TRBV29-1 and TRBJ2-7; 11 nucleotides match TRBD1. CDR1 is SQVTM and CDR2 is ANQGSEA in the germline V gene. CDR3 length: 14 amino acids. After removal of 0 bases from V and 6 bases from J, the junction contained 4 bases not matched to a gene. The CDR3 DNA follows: TGCAGCGTTGAAGATCGGGACAGGGGGATCGAGCAGTACTTC. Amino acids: CSVEDRDRGIEQYF.

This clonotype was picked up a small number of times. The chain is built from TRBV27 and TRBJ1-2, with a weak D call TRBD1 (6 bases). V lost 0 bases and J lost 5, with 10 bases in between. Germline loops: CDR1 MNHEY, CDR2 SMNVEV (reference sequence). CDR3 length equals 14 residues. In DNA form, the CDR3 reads TGTGCCAGCAGTTTATCTGGAGGGGGTTATGGCTACACCTTC. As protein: CASSLSGGGYGYTF.

The CDR3 sequence: CASTDSPWGEQYF. The CDR3 nucleotides read TGTGCCAGCACCGACAGTCCTTGGGGCGAGCAGTACTTC. V and J are TRBV27 and TRBJ2-7; maybe TRBD1 (5 bases). The germline V gene encodes CDR1 MNHEY and CDR2 SMNVEV (reference sequence). Trimming took 7 bases from V and 6 from J, leaving 16 bases between them. The CDR3 sequence is 13 residues long.

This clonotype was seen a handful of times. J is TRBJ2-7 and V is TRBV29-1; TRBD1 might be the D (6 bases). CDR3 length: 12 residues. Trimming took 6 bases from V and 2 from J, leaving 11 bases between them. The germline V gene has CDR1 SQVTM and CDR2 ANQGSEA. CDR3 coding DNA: TGCAGCGTGGTGGACAGAGCCTACGAGCAGTACTTC. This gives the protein CSVVDRAYEQYF.

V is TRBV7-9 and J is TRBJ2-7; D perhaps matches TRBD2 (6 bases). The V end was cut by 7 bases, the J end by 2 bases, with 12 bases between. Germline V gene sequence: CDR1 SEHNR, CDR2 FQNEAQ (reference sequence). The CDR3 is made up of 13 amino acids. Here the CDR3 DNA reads TGTGCCAGCACCCCGGAGGGCCCCTACGAGCAGTACTTC. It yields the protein CASTPEGPYEQYF.

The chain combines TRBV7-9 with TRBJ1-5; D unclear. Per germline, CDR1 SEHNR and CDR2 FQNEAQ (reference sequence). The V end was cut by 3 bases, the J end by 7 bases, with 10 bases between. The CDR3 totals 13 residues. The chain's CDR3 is CASSLTGRQPQHF. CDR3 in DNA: TGTGCCAGCAGCTTGACCGGGAGGCAGCCCCAGCATTTT.

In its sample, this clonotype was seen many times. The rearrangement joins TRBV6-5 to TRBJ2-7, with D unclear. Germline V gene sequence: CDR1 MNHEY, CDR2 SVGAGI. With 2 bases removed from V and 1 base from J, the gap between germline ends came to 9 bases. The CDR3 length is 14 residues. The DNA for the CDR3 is TGTGCCAGCAGTTACGATGTCGGTTCCTACGAGCAGTACTTC. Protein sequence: CASSYDVGSYEQYF.

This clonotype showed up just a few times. CDR3 coding DNA: TGCAGTGCCCGCCTTCGAGGGGGAGGAGAGACCCAGTACTTC. Its protein is CSARLRGGGETQYF. The chain couples TRBV20-1 to TRBJ2-5, with D perhaps assigned TRBD1 or TRBD2 (6 bases each). V was shortened by 6 bases and J by 4 bases, with 18 bases between the two germline ends. The CDR3 spans 14 residues. Looked up from germline, CDR1 is DFQATT and CDR2 is SNEGSKA (reference sequence).

In DNA, the CDR3 is TGTGCCAGCAGGGCCGAGGTCGGGTCACCCCTCCACTTT. It codes for CASRAEVGSPLHF. The J gene is TRBJ1-6, the V gene TRBV7-9, with D unclear. Trimming took off 6 bases at V and 10 bases at J, with 13 bases between the two ends. The germline V gene encodes CDR1 SEHNR and CDR2 FQNEAQ (reference sequence). The CDR3 is made up of 13 amino acids.

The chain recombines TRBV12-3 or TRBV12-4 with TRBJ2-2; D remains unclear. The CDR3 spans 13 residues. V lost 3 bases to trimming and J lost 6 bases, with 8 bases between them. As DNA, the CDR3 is TGTGCCAGCAGTTTCGTCGAGCCCGGGGAGCTGTTTTTT. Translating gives CASSFVEPGELFF.

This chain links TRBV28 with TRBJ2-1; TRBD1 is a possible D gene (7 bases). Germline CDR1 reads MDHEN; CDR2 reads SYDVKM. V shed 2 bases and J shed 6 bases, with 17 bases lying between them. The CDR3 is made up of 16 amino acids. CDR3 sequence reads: CASSLTPPQGGNEQFF. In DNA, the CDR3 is TGTGCCAGCAGTTTAACCCCCCCCCAGGGGGGCAATGAGCAGTTCTTC.

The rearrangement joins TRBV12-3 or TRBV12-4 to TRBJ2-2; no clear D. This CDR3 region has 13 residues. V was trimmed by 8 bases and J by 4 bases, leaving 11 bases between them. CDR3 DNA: TGTGCCAGCTCCGAAAGCCCCACCGGGGAGCTGTTTTTT. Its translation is CASSESPTGELFF.

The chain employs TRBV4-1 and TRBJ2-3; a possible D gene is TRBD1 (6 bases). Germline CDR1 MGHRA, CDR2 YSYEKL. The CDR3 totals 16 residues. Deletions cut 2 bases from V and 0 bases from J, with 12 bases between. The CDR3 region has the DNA TGCGCCAGCAGCCAAATGGGACACACTAGCACAGATACGCAGTATTTT. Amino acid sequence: CASSQMGHTSTDTQYF.

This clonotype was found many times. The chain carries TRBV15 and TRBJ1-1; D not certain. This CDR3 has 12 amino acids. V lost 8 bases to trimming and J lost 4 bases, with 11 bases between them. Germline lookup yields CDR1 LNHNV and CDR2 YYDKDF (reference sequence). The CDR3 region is CATCNVVTEAFF. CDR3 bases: TGTGCCACCTGTAACGTTGTCACTGAAGCTTTCTTT.

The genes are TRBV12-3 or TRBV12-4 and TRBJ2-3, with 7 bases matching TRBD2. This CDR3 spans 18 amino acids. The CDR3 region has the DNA TGTACCTTCAGTTTAAGCCTGGCGGCTAGCGGTAGCACAGATACGCAGTATTTT. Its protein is CTFSLSLAASGSTDTQYF.

As DNA, the CDR3 is TGCAGCGTTGACAGGGGAGACTATGGCTACACCTTC. Protein sequence: CSVDRGDYGYTF. V usage is TRBV29-1 and J usage is TRBJ1-2, with D perhaps TRBD1 (6 bases). Trimming shortened V by 3 bases and J by 3 bases, and 8 bases separated the two germline ends. Germline CDR1 and CDR2: SQVTM and ANQGSEA. The CDR3 is 12 amino acids. The full variable domain, its missing parts supplied by reference TRBV29-1 and TRBJ1-2, is SAVISQKPSRDICQRGTSLTIQCQVDSQVTMMFWYRQQPGQSLTLIATANQGSEATYESGFVIDKFPISRPNLTFSTLTVSNMSPEDSSIYLCSVDRGDYGYTFGSGTRLTVV.

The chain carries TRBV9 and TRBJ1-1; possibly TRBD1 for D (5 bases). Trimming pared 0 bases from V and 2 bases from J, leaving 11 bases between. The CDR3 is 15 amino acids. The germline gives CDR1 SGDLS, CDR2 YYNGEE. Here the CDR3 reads CASSVDGHVNTEAFF. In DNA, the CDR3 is TGTGCCAGCAGCGTAGACGGACACGTCAACACTGAAGCTTTCTTT.

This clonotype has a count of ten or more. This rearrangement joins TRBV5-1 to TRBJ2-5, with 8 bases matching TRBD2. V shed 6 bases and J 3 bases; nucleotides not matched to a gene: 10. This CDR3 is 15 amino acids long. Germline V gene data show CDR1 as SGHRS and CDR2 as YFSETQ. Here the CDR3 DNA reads TGCGCCAGCATCCCTGACACTAGCGGAGAAGAGACCCAGTACTTC. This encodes CASIPDTSGEETQYF.

The CDR3 here is CASSFLLVREGVPYNEQFF. The CDR3 bases are TGTGCCAGCAGTTTCCTACTCGTACGGGAGGGTGTCCCCTACAATGAGCAGTTCTTC. This chain connects TRBV6-2 or TRBV6-3 to TRBJ2-1; TRBD2 matches at 8 bases. Germline V gives CDR1 MNHEY, CDR2 SVGEGT. V shed 4 bases, J shed 2 bases, and the junction held 16 bases outside the gene matches. This CDR3 comprises 19 residues.

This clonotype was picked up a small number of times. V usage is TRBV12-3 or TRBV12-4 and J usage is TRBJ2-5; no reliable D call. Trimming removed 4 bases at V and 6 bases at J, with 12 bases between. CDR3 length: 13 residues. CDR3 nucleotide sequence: TGTGCCAGCAGTTCCGCTAGTAGTCAGACCCAGTACTTC. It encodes CASSSASSQTQYF.

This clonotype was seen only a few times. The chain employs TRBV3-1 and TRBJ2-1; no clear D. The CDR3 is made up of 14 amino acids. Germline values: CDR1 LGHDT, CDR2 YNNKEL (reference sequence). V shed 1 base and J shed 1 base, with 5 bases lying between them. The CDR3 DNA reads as TGTGCCAGCAGCCAAGTAGTTTCCTACAATGAGCAGTTCTTC. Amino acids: CASSQVVSYNEQFF.

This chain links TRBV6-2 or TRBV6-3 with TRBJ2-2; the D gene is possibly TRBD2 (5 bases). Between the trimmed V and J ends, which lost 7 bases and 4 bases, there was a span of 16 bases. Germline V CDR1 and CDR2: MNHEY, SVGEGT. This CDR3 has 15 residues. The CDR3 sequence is CASITEVRGTGELFF. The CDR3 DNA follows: TGTGCCAGCATCACGGAGGTCCGCGGCACCGGGGAGCTGTTTTTT.

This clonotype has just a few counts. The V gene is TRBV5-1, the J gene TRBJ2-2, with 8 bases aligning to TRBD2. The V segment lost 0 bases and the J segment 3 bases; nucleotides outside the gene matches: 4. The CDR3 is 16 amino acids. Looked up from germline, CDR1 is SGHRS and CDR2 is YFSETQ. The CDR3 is CASSLDPGGDTGELFF. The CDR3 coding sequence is TGCGCCAGCAGCTTGGATCCGGGGGGGGACACCGGGGAGCTGTTTTTT.

The CDR3 reads CASSLAAHEQFF. CDR3 bases: TGTGCCAGCAGCTTAGCAGCCCATGAGCAGTTCTTC. V usage is TRBV11-2 and J usage is TRBJ2-1; no firm D call. Germline-derived CDR1 and CDR2 are SGHAT and FQNNGV. The length of the CDR3 is 12 residues. Trimming pared 1 base from V and 8 bases from J, leaving 6 bases between.